Listed below are T cell receptor beta chains from one sample, sequenced in a study of cytomegalovirus exposure and HLA in healthy donors. The repertoire was sequenced with immunoSEQ multiplex PCR; TCRdb's copy has only in-frame clones and lacks some. In the table there are more than 150,000 clones, around 80% of which are singletons. The sample taken for sequencing was PBMCs. The receptors shown here come from a girl between 10 and 17 years old in good health and CMV-seropositive. Both conserved end residues are part of each CDR3.

cdr3_length	v_call	j_call	cdr3_aa
13	TRBV9	TRBJ1-3	CASSNSLRDTIYF
13	TRBV28	TRBJ2-1	CATWDSSYNEQFF
14	TRBV11-2	TRBJ2-7	CASSLGQGGYEQYF
16	TRBV6-5	TRBJ2-1	CASSYQALSSYNEQFF
16	TRBV27	TRBJ2-7	CASSAGVGFSNYEQYF
14	TRBV13	TRBJ1-1	CASSSDPRETEAFF
16	TRBV7-9	TRBJ1-2	CASSFLLGQGDYGYTF
12	TRBV7-9	TRBJ1-5	CSSGTSNQPQHF
14	TRBV30	TRBJ2-3	CAWSVSGGQDTQYF
15	TRBV10-1	TRBJ2-3	CASSEDLAYTDTQYF
14	TRBV6-4	TRBJ1-5	CASSEGPGNQPQHF
18	TRBV7-2	TRBJ2-2	CASSLLLAGGPYTGELFF
15	TRBV18	TRBJ2-5	CASSPPGGAQETQYF